The 32 T cell receptor beta chains given below trace back to one sample, sequenced in a study of cytomegalovirus exposure and HLA in healthy donors. The primer mix had 60 Vbeta and 13 Jbeta primers. Some clones are missing from TCRdb's copy, which holds only in-frame ones; the method was immunoSEQ multiplex PCR. Its table lists over 50,000 clones. The sequencing sample was made of PBMCs. Receptors were obtained from a man aged 45 to 65 in good health and CMV-seropositive.

The V gene is TRBV5-8, the J gene TRBJ1-2; 11 nucleotides line up with TRBD1. J was trimmed by 11 bases and V by 5 bases; bases with no gene match: 8. The CDR3 totals 13 residues. Germline V CDR1 and CDR2: SGHTS, YDEGEE. The CDR3, as DNA: TGTGCCAGCAGTCTTCGGGACAGGGGGATTTACACCTTC. Protein sequence: CASSLRDRGIYTF.

The J gene is TRBJ2-1, the V gene TRBV9; 11 nucleotides line up with TRBD2. V trimming: 4 bases; J trimming: 1 base; junction bases outside the gene matches: 13. Germline lookup yields CDR1 SGDLS and CDR2 YYNGEE. The CDR3 consists of 19 residues. In nucleotides, the CDR3 is TGTGCCAGCAGCAACCATGTGAGGGGACTAGCGGTTTCCTACAATGAGCAGTTCTTC. This gives the protein CASSNHVRGLAVSYNEQFF.

The chain is built from TRBV4-2 and TRBJ2-5; no clear D gene. Trimming stripped 0 bases from V and 4 bases from J, with 9 bases between. The length of the CDR3 is 14 residues. CDR1 and CDR2 from the germline V gene are LGHNA and YNFKEQ. As DNA, the CDR3 is TGTGCCAGCAGCCAAGATATTGGCATAGAGACCCAGTACTTC. It translates to CASSQDIGIETQYF.

This chain connects TRBV6-6 to TRBJ2-7; 9 bases match TRBD2. The CDR3 extends over 15 amino acids. J lost 6 bases, V lost 2 bases, and 8 bases had no gene match. CDR1 is MNHNY and CDR2 is SVGAGI in the germline V gene (reference sequence). The DNA of the CDR3 is TGTGCCAGCAGTTACCCAACCGGGACTAGCTGCGAGCAGTACTTC. Residues: CASSYPTGTSCEQYF.

The chain joins TRBV18 to TRBJ2-2; 10 positions match TRBD2. CDR1 KGHSH and CDR2 LQKENI come from the germline V gene. The CDR3 has 16 residues. The V and J ends lost 2 bases and 5 bases, in that order; junction bases with no gene match: 5. The CDR3 spells CASSPSVAGGTGELFF. The CDR3 nucleotides read TGTGCCAGCTCACCATCTGTAGCGGGAGGAACCGGGGAGCTGTTTTTT.

This chain connects TRBV29-1 to TRBJ1-1, with D tentatively TRBD1 (6 bases). The germline gives CDR1 SQVTM, CDR2 ANQGSEA. V lost 5 bases and J 0 bases, leaving 22 bases between the germline ends. This CDR3 has 17 residues. The CDR3 here is CSVWEPRTDHMNTEAFF. The CDR3 DNA reads TGCAGCGTTTGGGAGCCCCGGACAGATCATATGAACACTGAAGCTTTCTTT.

This CDR3 reads CASSYTPGQADGYTF. In nucleotides, the CDR3 is TGTGCCAGCAGTTACACCCCGGGACAGGCAGATGGCTACACCTTC. This chain connects TRBV6-5 to TRBJ1-2, with 8 bases identical to TRBD1. From germline, CDR1 is MNHEY and CDR2 SVGAGI. V trimming: 2 bases; J trimming: 6 bases; junction bases outside the gene matches: 8. CDR3 length: 15 residues.

V usage is TRBV27 and J usage is TRBJ2-7, with TRBD1 matching 8 bases. CDR3 length: 15 amino acids. Germline V CDR1 and CDR2: MNHEY, SMNVEV (reference sequence). The V segment lost 3 bases and the J segment 7 bases; nucleotides outside the gene matches: 11. The CDR3 is CASSFGQGVMGEQYF. CDR3 nucleotides: TGTGCCAGCAGTTTCGGACAGGGCGTAATGGGGGAGCAGTACTTC.

The chain recombines TRBV25-1 with TRBJ1-2, with TRBD1 matching over 8 bases. CDR3 length: 18 amino acids. The junction had 18 bases not matched to a gene; V was cut back by 2 bases and J by 7 bases. Germline CDR1 reads MGHDK; CDR2 reads SYGVNS. The chain's CDR3 is CASSEERYGTGREGGYTF. DNA for the CDR3: TGTGCCAGCAGTGAAGAACGATACGGGACAGGTCGCGAAGGTGGCTACACCTTC.

The chain joins TRBV5-5 to TRBJ2-7, with 8 bases identical to TRBD2. CDR1 is SGHKS and CDR2 is YYEKEE in the germline V gene (reference sequence). V gave up 0 bases and J gave up 4 bases; unmatched junction bases: 9. The CDR3 consists of 16 residues. The CDR3 sequence is CASSLEPGRAGYEQYF. CDR3 bases: TGTGCCAGCAGCTTGGAGCCCGGGAGGGCCGGGTACGAGCAGTACTTC.

This sequence joins TRBV18 and TRBJ2-2; D is perhaps TRBD2 (5 bases). V lost 4 bases and J lost 5, with 11 bases in between. Germline loops: CDR1 KGHSH, CDR2 LQKENI. This CDR3 has 14 amino acids. In DNA form, the CDR3 reads TGTGCCAGCTCACAACGGACTGAAACCGGGGAGCTGTTTTTT. Translation gives CASSQRTETGELFF.

The CDR3 nucleotides read TGCGCCAGCAGCCAAGATAAGAGACTACCGGGAGATACGCAGTATTTT. This codes for CASSQDKRLPGDTQYF. The J gene is TRBJ2-3, the V gene TRBV4-1, with D possibly TRBD2 on 5 matching bases. The CDR3 totals 16 residues. Looked up from germline, CDR1 is MGHRA and CDR2 is YSYEKL. V was trimmed by 0 bases and J by 5 bases, leaving 15 bases between them.

The V call is TRBV4-3, the J call TRBJ1-4; D gene uncertain. The CDR3 is made up of 14 amino acids. CDR1 and CDR2 from the germline V gene are LGHNA and YSLEER. The V end was cut by 0 bases, the J end by 7 bases, with 9 bases between. The CDR3 region is CASSQDLWSEKLFF. CDR3 coding DNA: TGCGCCAGCAGCCAAGATCTTTGGAGTGAAAAACTGTTTTTT.

V usage is TRBV19 and J usage is TRBJ2-7; D possibly corresponds to TRBD1 (6 bases). Deletions cut 7 bases from V and 2 bases from J, with 15 bases between. The CDR3 covers 14 residues. Germline loops: CDR1 LNHDA, CDR2 SQIVND (reference sequence). CDR3 sequence reads: CASKKGQKTYEQYF. CDR3 bases: TGTGCCAGTAAGAAAGGACAGAAGACCTACGAGCAGTACTTC.

The rearrangement joins TRBV6-6 to TRBJ1-1, with 7 bases identical to TRBD1. Per the germline V gene, CDR1 is MNHNY and CDR2 is SVGAGI (reference sequence). This CDR3 contains 16 residues. V lost 7 bases to trimming and J lost 7 bases; unmatched junction nucleotides: 18. The CDR3 spells CASTPGQVAGGHEAFF. The CDR3 DNA follows: TGTGCCAGCACCCCTGGACAGGTCGCTGGAGGGCATGAAGCTTTCTTT.

The chain has TRBV7-2 and TRBJ1-2; 7 bases match TRBD1. The ends lost 6 bases at V and 3 bases at J; junction bases unmatched: 7. CDR3 length: 14 amino acids. The V gene's germline CDR1 is SGHTA and CDR2 FQGNSA. The CDR3 sequence is CASRGGGSDYGYTF. CDR3 DNA: TGTGCCAGCAGAGGAGGGGGCAGCGACTATGGCTACACCTTC.

The gene calls are TRBV19 and TRBJ1-1; maybe TRBD1 (6 bases). Per germline, CDR1 LNHDA and CDR2 SQIVND (reference sequence). Deletions cut 6 bases from V and 4 bases from J, with 15 bases between. The CDR3 consists of 14 residues. CDR3 amino acids: CASRETGLGTEAFF. In DNA, the CDR3 is TGTGCCAGTAGGGAGACAGGACTTGGCACTGAAGCTTTCTTT. The whole variable domain, filled in from reference TRBV19 and TRBJ1-1, reads DGGITQSPKYLFRKEGQNVTLSCEQNLNHDAMYWYRQDPGQGLRLIYYSQIVNDFQKGDIAEGYSVSREKKESFPLTVTSAQKNPTAFYLCASRETGLGTEAFFGQGTRLTVV.

The DNA of the CDR3 is TGTGCCAGCAGTGAAGGAGGAGGGTATGCAGCTTTCTTT. Its protein is CASSEGGGYAAFF. J is TRBJ1-1 and V is TRBV6-4; D not resolved. Germline assignment: CDR1 MRHNA and CDR2 SNTAGT. CDR3 length equals 13 residues. V lost 3 bases, J lost 10 bases, and 15 bases lay in between.

This chain joins TRBV4-3 and TRBJ1-2; maybe TRBD1 (5 bases). Germline V gene data show CDR1 as LGHNA and CDR2 as YSLEER. The CDR3 sequence is 14 residues long. V lost 4 bases and J 8 bases, leaving 17 bases between the germline ends. In DNA form, the CDR3 reads TGCGCCAGCAGCCCCAGCGCGGCAGGGTGGGGCTACACCTTC. It specifies CASSPSAAGWGYTF.

The chain joins TRBV6-5 to TRBJ1-1; D call uncertain. Trimming pared 6 bases from V and 0 bases from J, leaving 14 bases between. The CDR3 has 15 amino acids. Germline V gives CDR1 MNHEY, CDR2 SVGAGI. The chain's CDR3 is CASSPRGRVNTEAFF. CDR3 coding DNA: TGTGCCAGCAGCCCTAGAGGGAGGGTGAACACTGAAGCTTTCTTT.

This chain joins TRBV18 and TRBJ1-2; TRBD1 is a possible D gene (5 bases). Germline CDR1 is KGHSH and CDR2 is LQKENI. The V end lost 2 bases, the J end lost 8 bases, and 18 bases lay between the germline ends. The CDR3 covers 15 residues. As DNA, the CDR3 is TGTGCCAGCTCACCAGATTTGGGGGGTGCTGGCGGCTACACCTTC. Translating it yields CASSPDLGGAGGYTF.

The chain uses TRBV5-6 and TRBJ2-1; TRBD1 is a possible D gene (6 bases). Trimming cost V 2 bases and J 0 bases, with 15 bases left between them. Germline values: CDR1 SGHDT, CDR2 YYEEEE. This CDR3 is 17 amino acids long. The CDR3 DNA reads TGTGCCAGCAGCTTCCTGGGGGCAATAAGCTCCTACAATGAGCAGTTCTTC. Its protein product is CASSFLGAISSYNEQFF.

The chain recombines TRBV2 with TRBJ1-1, with TRBD1 matching 8 bases. Germline V lookup: CDR1 SNHLY, CDR2 FYNNEI. The CDR3 consists of 15 residues. V was pared by 7 bases and J by 0 bases, with 7 bases of the junction left unmatched. The CDR3 loop reads CASTKTGAMNTEAFF. The CDR3 nucleotides read TGTGCCAGCACTAAGACAGGGGCTATGAACACTGAAGCTTTCTTT.

The V and J genes are TRBV6-6 and TRBJ2-7; 10 bases agree with TRBD1. Germline CDR1 MNHNY, CDR2 SVGAGI (reference sequence). The CDR3 has 15 amino acids. V trimming: 5 bases; J trimming: 2 bases; junction bases outside the gene matches: 6. CDR3 amino acids: CASSRGTGVAYEQYF. The CDR3 DNA follows: TGTGCCAGCAGTAGAGGGACAGGGGTGGCCTACGAGCAGTACTTC.

The chain is built from TRBV7-8 and TRBJ2-7; TRBD1 matches at 9 bases. Germline V gene data show CDR1 as SGHVS and CDR2 as FQNEAQ. The junction had 6 bases not matched to a gene; V was cut back by 5 bases and J by 1 base. CDR3 length: 15 residues. CDR3: CASSTSDRGSYEQYF. The DNA for the CDR3 is TGTGCCAGCAGCACCTCAGACAGGGGGTCCTACGAGCAGTACTTC.

The chain is built from TRBV19 and TRBJ2-3; D is perhaps TRBD2 (6 bases). The ends were cut back, 4 bases at V and 11 bases at J, with 10 bases in the middle. The CDR3 is 11 amino acids. CDR1 and CDR2 (germline): LNHDA, SQIVND (reference sequence). The CDR3 DNA is TGTGCCAGTAGTACCCCCGGGGGGCAGTATTTT. It is translated as CASSTPGGQYF.

The chain carries TRBV28 and TRBJ1-2; 7 bases match TRBD1. The CDR3 contains 14 residues. V trimming: 6 bases; J trimming: 5 bases; junction bases outside the gene matches: 9. CDR1 and CDR2 from the germline V gene are MDHEN and SYDVKM. The CDR3 DNA follows: TGTGCCAGCAGCACCACCGGGACAGCTTATGGCTACACCTTC. It specifies CASSTTGTAYGYTF.

Points on this clone: Its ends do not fully match the called genes, so a read error is possible. CDR3: CASSMGDSNNSPLHF. The CDR3 nucleotides read TGTGCCAGTAGTATGGGGGACTCCAATAATTCACCCCTCCACTTT. The V call is TRBV19, the J call TRBJ1-6, with D possibly being TRBD1 (5 bases). Germline V gives CDR1 LNHDA, CDR2 SQIVND (reference sequence). The CDR3 has 15 residues.

V is TRBV19 and J is TRBJ1-2; 8 nucleotides agree with TRBD1. The CDR3 spans 16 residues. Trimming removed 11 bases from V and 2 bases from J; junction bases left unmatched: 16. Germline V gives CDR1 LNHDA, CDR2 SQIVND (reference sequence). The CDR3 spells CAPSPRTGKTNYGYTF. The DNA for the CDR3 is TGTGCCCCCTCGCCGAGGACAGGGAAGACGAACTATGGCTACACCTTC.

This chain joins TRBV10-3 and TRBJ1-5, with 9 bases aligning to TRBD1. V shed 5 bases, J shed 12 bases, and the junction held 8 bases outside the gene matches. The CDR3 spans 13 residues. Germline V gene data show CDR1 as ENHRY and CDR2 as SYGVKD. The CDR3 DNA reads as TGTGCCATCAGTCCCGGGACAGGGACATTCCAGCATTTT. Protein product: CAISPGTGTFQHF.

The V call is TRBV2, the J call TRBJ2-5, with D uncertain. V was clipped by 0 bases and J by 4 bases, with 12 bases between them. Germline V CDR1 and CDR2: SNHLY, FYNNEI. This CDR3 spans 15 amino acids. For the CDR3, the DNA is TGTGCCAGCAGTGAAGCGGGCCTCCTGGGAGAGACCCAGTACTTC. It translates to CASSEAGLLGETQYF.

The chain is built from TRBV19 and TRBJ2-7; TRBD1 agrees at 8 bases. V lost 2 bases, J lost 2 bases, and 5 bases stayed unmatched. CDR1 LNHDA and CDR2 SQIVND come from the germline V gene (reference sequence). This CDR3 has 15 residues. The CDR3 DNA reads as TGTGCCAGTAGTATACCCGGACAGGGCGCCTACGAGCAGTACTTC. Protein product: CASSIPGQGAYEQYF.